These 12 T cell receptor beta chains share one sample of origin, sequenced in a study of T-cell memory formation after mild COVID-19. One entry per CDR3 protein results from TCRdb running MiXCR on the 5' RACE reads. The top ten clones hold about 8.1% of a sample with 550,000 to 600,000 distinct CDR3 sequences, 17% of them seen once. Sequencing was done on a sample of PBMCs or a T cell subset sorted from them (not recorded which). All receptors come from an adult woman who had mild COVID-19 (a few samples of this study predate the infection). Cell type and time point are not known.

The rearrangement uses TRBV29-1 and TRBJ1-2; tentatively, D is TRBD1 (5 bases). The CDR3 loop spans 13 amino acids. Germline V gene lookup returns CDR1 SQVTM and CDR2 ANQGSEA. V lost 4 bases to trimming and J lost 4 bases, with 13 bases between them. This CDR3 is CSVADDSGYGYTF. CDR3 nucleotide sequence: TGCAGCGTTGCAGATGACAGCGGCTATGGCTACACCTTC.

This clonotype has just a few counts. The chain recombines TRBV24-1 with TRBJ2-1; 9 nucleotides match TRBD1. With V trimmed by 1 base and J by 8 bases, 2 bases remained unmatched. Per the germline V gene, CDR1 is KGHDR and CDR2 is SFDVKD. CDR3 length equals 14 residues. CDR3 nucleotide sequence: TGTGCCACCAGTGATTTCAGGACAGGGGATGAGCAGTTCTTC. This gives the protein CATSDFRTGDEQFF.

This clonotype came up a few times. The chain carries TRBV9 and TRBJ2-3, with 12 bases matching TRBD2. With V trimmed by 0 bases and J by 3 bases, 5 bases remained unmatched. CDR1 is SGDLS and CDR2 is YYNGEE in the germline V gene. The CDR3 extends over 17 amino acids. CDR3 sequence (DNA): TGTGCCAGCAGCGTAGGACTAGCGGGGGTAGGGACAGATACGCAGTATTTT. Amino acids: CASSVGLAGVGTDTQYF.

This clonotype was observed a few times. The CDR3 here is CASSPPGGAVYGYTF. CDR3 nucleotides: TGTGCCAGCAGTCCTCCGGGAGGGGCGGTCTATGGCTACACCTTC. V usage is TRBV3-1 and J usage is TRBJ1-2; tentative D call: TRBD1 (5 bases). The CDR3 has 15 residues. V lost 6 bases, J lost 4 bases, and 18 bases lay in between. The germline V gene encodes CDR1 LGHDT and CDR2 YNNKEL (reference sequence).

This clonotype has more than one count but fewer than ten. V usage is TRBV7-8 and J usage is TRBJ2-1; tentative D call: TRBD2 (6 bases). The germline gives CDR1 SGHVS, CDR2 FQNEAQ. CDR3 length: 16 residues. V dropped 5 bases and J dropped 3 bases, with 17 bases sitting between them. The CDR3 coding sequence is TGTGCCAGCAGCCCCACAGTAACCGGGGGCTACAATGAGCAGTTCTTC. As protein: CASSPTVTGGYNEQFF.

This clonotype was detected only a few times. The J gene is TRBJ2-3, the V gene TRBV5-1; the match to TRBD2 covers 8 bases. The germline CDR1 and CDR2 sequences are SGHRS and YFSETQ. This CDR3 has 16 amino acids. V lost 4 bases, J lost 2 bases, and 9 bases stayed unmatched. Here the CDR3 DNA reads TGCGCCAGCAGCCTTCCCGGACTAGCCGCCACAGATACGCAGTATTTT. Its protein product is CASSLPGLAATDTQYF. The full variable domain, with the rest looked up from reference TRBV5-1 and TRBJ2-3, is KAGVTQTPRYLIKTRGQQVTLSCSPISGHRSVSWYQQTPGQGLQFLFEYFSETQRNKGNFPGRFSGRQFSNSRSEMNVSTLELGDSALYLCASSLPGLAATDTQYFGPGTRLTVL.

DNA of the CDR3: TGTGCCAGTAGTATCCCCGGAGTCAATCAGCCCCAGCATTTT. This sequence encodes CASSIPGVNQPQHF. V usage is TRBV19 and J usage is TRBJ1-5; unclear D gene. The germline V and J ends were trimmed by 3 bases and 3 bases, with 9 bases remaining between them. The length of the CDR3 is 14 residues. CDR1 and CDR2 from the germline V gene are LNHDA and SQIVND (reference sequence).

The rearrangement uses TRBV2 and TRBJ1-1; D gene uncertain. The CDR3 covers 14 residues. Germline V lookup: CDR1 SNHLY, CDR2 FYNNEI. V was shortened by 3 bases and J by 5 bases, with 13 bases between the two germline ends. CDR3 sequence: CASSDGSVGTEAFF. The CDR3, as DNA: TGTGCCAGCAGTGATGGGTCTGTAGGGACTGAAGCTTTCTTT.

This clonotype was seen more than once but under ten times. The gene calls are TRBV4-1 and TRBJ1-5; tentatively, D is TRBD1 (6 bases). This CDR3 comprises 15 residues. Germline V gene lookup returns CDR1 MGHRA and CDR2 YSYEKL. V lost 4 bases and J lost 8, with 18 bases in between. The CDR3, as DNA: TGCGCCAGCAGCCTCACCCCGACAGGTGAGAAGCCCCAGCATTTT. Translating gives CASSLTPTGEKPQHF.

The V gene is TRBV25-1, the J gene TRBJ2-7; TRBD2 matches at 9 bases. The CDR3 is made up of 15 amino acids. Germline-derived CDR1 and CDR2 are MGHDK and SYGVNS. The trim removed 7 bases at V and 4 bases at J, leaving 11 bases unmatched. The CDR3 DNA reads TGTGCCAGCATGGGTTCGGCGGGAGGGGAGTACGAGCAGTACTTC. Its protein product is CASMGSAGGEYEQYF.

The chain carries TRBV7-9 and TRBJ2-7, with 9 bases aligning to TRBD2. Trimming at V came to 6 bases and at J to 3 bases, leaving 6 bases not matched to a gene. The CDR3 is 14 residues long. The germline CDR1 and CDR2 sequences are SEHNR and FQNEAQ (reference sequence). Here the CDR3 reads CASSHLAGSYEQYF. CDR3 sequence (DNA): TGTGCCAGCAGTCACCTAGCGGGGAGCTACGAGCAGTACTTC. The complete variable domain, with remaining parts taken from reference TRBV7-9 and TRBJ2-7, reads DTGVSQNPRHKITKRGQNVTFRCDPISEHNRLYWYRQTLGQGPEFLTYFQNEAQLEKSRLLSDRFSAERPKGSFSTLEIQRTEQGDSAMYLCASSHLAGSYEQYFGPGTRLTVT.

This clonotype was detected a few times. The chain couples TRBV29-1 to TRBJ2-1; TRBD2 is a possible D gene (6 bases). The CDR3 has 13 amino acids. V lost 3 bases and J lost 11, with 17 bases in between. Germline CDR1 and CDR2: SQVTM and ANQGSEA. The CDR3 bases are TGCAGCGTTGATTTGCGCGGGGCCGGGAAGCAGTTCTTC. Its translation is CSVDLRGAGKQFF.